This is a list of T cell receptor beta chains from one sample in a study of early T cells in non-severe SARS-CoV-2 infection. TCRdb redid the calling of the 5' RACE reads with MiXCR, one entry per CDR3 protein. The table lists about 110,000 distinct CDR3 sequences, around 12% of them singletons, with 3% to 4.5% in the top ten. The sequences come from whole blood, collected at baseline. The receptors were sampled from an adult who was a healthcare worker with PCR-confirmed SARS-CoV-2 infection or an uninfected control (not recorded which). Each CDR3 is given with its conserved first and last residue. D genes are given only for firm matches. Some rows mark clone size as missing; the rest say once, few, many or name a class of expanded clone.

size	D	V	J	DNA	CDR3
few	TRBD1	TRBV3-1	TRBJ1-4	TGTGCCAGCAGCCAAGACAGGGGGCGAGGGACTAATGAAAAACTGTTTTTT	CASSQDRGRGTNEKLFF
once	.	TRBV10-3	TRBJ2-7	TGTGCCATCAGTGCCGGGCCTGACGAGCAGTACTTC	CAISAGPDEQYF
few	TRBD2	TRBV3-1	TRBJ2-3	TGTGCCAGCAGCCAAGCGTATAGCGGGACAGATACGCAGTATTTT	CASSQAYSGTDTQYF
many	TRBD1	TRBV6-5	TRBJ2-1	TGTGCCAGCAGCCTGACAGGGTCCCTCTACAATGAGCAGTTCTTC	CASSLTGSLYNEQFF
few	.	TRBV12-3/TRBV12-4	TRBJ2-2	TGTGCCAGCAGTCCCGGGGACCTATTTGACACCGGGGAGCTGTTTTTT	CASSPGDLFDTGELFF
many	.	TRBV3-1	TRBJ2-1	TGTGCCAGCAGCCAAGTAAAGGGTTCCTACAATGAGCAGTTCTTC	CASSQVKGSYNEQFF
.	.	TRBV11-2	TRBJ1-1	TGTGCCAGCAGCGCGGACGGCGAAGCTTTCTTT	CASSADGEAFF
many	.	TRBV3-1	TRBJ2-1	TGTGCCAGCAGCCAAGGAAGCGGGCCCTACAATGAGCAGTTCTTC	CASSQGSGPYNEQFF
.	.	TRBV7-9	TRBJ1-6	TGTGCCAGCAGCCCTTTATCACCCCTCCACTTT	CASSPLSPLHF
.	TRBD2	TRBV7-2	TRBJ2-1	TGTGCCAGCAGCTTAGAAAGGACTAGACCGTTCTTC	CASSLERTRPFF
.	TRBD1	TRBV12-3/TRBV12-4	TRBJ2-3	TGTGCCAGCAGCCGGGACAGGGCGCAGTATTTT	CASSRDRAQYF
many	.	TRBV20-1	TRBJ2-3	TGCAGTAACCGGCTTGCCACAGATACGCAGTATTTT	CSNRLATDTQYF
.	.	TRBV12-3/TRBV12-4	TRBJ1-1	TGTGCCAGCAACGGACCGACGGATATGAACACTGAAGCTTTCTTT	CASNGPTDMNTEAFF
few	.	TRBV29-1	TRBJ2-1	TGCAGCGTTGATCTGACAGAATCTTTTTACAATGAGCAGTTCTTC	CSVDLTESFYNEQFF
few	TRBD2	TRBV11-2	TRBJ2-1	TGTGCCAGCAGCTTTAGGGTAGCGGGGGTTTACAATGAGCAGTTCTTC	CASSFRVAGVYNEQFF
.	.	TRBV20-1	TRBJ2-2	TGCAGTGCTAGAGACTCCGGTCGGTCCGAGGAGCTGTTTTTT	CSARDSGRSEELFF
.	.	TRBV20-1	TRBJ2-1	TGCAGTGCTGTGACAGGGGAGATTAGCGGGAGCCCCTACAATGAGCAGTTCTTC	CSAVTGEISGSPYNEQFF
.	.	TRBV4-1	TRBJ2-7	TGCGCCAGCAGCCACCTGGCAGCCTACGAGCAGTACTTC	CASSHLAAYEQYF
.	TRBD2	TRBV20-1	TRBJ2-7	TGCAGTGCTCGGACTAGCGGGCGGACCTACGAGCAGTACTTC	CSARTSGRTYEQYF
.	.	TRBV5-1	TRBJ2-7	TGCGCCAGCAGCTTGGAGACGGGAGCCAGGTACGAGCAGTACTTC	CASSLETGARYEQYF
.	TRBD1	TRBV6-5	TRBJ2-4	TGTGCCAGCAGTTATGGCCTAGGGACAGGGAGGGCCAAAAACATTCAGTACTTC	CASSYGLGTGRAKNIQYF
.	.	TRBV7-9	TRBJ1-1	TGTGCCAGCAGCGTTACAGGAAAGGATGAAGCTTTCTTT	CASSVTGKDEAFF
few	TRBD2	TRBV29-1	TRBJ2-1	TGCAGCGTCCAGACTAGCGGGAGTGTTCTTTACAATGAGCAGTTCTTC	CSVQTSGSVLYNEQFF
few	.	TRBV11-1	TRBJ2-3	TGTGCCAGCAGCTTAAAAGGGGCTCGTTCGACCGACTACATCGATACGCAGTATTTT	CASSLKGARSTDYIDTQYF
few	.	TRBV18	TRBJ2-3	TGTGCCAGCTCACCTTCAGATACGCAGTATTTT	CASSPSDTQYF
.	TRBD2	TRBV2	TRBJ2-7	TGTGCCAGCAGCCAAGCGGGGGGCGAGCAGTACTTC	CASSQAGGEQYF
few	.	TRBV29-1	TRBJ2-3	TGCAGCGTTAGGACAGATACGCAGTATTTT	CSVRTDTQYF
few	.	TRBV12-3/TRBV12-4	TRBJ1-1	TGTGCCAGCAGTTTCAGCGGACAGAGTGAAGCTTTCTTT	CASSFSGQSEAFF